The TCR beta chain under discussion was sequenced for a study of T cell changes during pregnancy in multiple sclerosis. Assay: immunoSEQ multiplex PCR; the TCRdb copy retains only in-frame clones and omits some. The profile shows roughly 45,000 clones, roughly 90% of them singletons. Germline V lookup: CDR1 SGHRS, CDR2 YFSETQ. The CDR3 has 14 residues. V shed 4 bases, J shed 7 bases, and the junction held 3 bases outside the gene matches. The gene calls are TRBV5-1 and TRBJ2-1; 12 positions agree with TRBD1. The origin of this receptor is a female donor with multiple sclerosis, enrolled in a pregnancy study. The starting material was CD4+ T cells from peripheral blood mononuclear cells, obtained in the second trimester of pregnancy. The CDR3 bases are TGCGCCAGCAGCGGGGGACAGGGGGCGAATGAGCAGTTCTTC. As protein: CASSGGQGANEQFF.